These 7 T cell receptor beta chains came from one sample sequenced in a study of OX40 agonist ivuxolimab in advanced cancers. Here immunoSEQ multiplex PCR was the method, and the copy in TCRdb shows in-frame clones only, minus some. In the table there are just under 65,000 clones, 91% of which are singletons. Sequences were derived from CD4+ or CD8+ T cells sorted from blood, sampled in a trial of the OX40 agonist ivuxolimab. These TCRs come from an adult with an advanced solid tumor such as melanoma, head and neck, liver or kidney cancer.

The chain couples TRBV7-6 to TRBJ2-1; D gene ambiguous. Germline CDR1 and CDR2: SGHVS and FNYEAQ. The CDR3 length is 14 residues. V lost 1 base, J lost 0 bases, and 4 bases lay in between. The chain's CDR3 is CASSLESSYNEQFF. The CDR3 DNA sequence: TGTGCCAGCAGCTTAGAAAGCTCCTACAATGAGCAGTTCTTC.

This chain uses TRBV29-1 with TRBJ1-2; maybe TRBD1 (5 bases). This CDR3 is built from 14 residues. Germline V CDR1 and CDR2: SQVTM, ANQGSEA. The V end lost 4 bases, the J end lost 4 bases, and 16 bases lay between the germline ends. CDR3 bases: TGCAGCGTTGGGTCGAGGGGTTCGGTCTATGGCTACACCTTC. The encoded protein is CSVGSRGSVYGYTF.

The count of this clone is one. The V and J genes are TRBV25-1 and TRBJ2-7; 8 nucleotides align to TRBD2. CDR3 length: 14 residues. V was pared by 3 bases and J by 3 bases, with 4 bases of the junction left unmatched. Per germline, CDR1 MGHDK and CDR2 SYGVNS. Here the CDR3 reads CASSEGGRNYEQYF. The CDR3 DNA reads TGTGCCAGCAGTGAGGGCGGGAGGAACTACGAGCAGTACTTC.

This clone was counted a single time. The chain recombines TRBV28 with TRBJ1-3; possible D gene TRBD1, 5 bases. CDR1 is MDHEN and CDR2 is SYDVKM in the germline V gene. Between the trimmed V and J ends, which lost 7 bases and 4 bases, there was a span of 17 bases. This CDR3 is 15 amino acids long. DNA of the CDR3: TGTGCCAGCACCCCTTCAGTAGGACAAGGAAACACCATATATTTT. Residues: CASTPSVGQGNTIYF.

The V and J genes are TRBV19 and TRBJ1-2; D possibly corresponds to TRBD1 (6 bases). V dropped 4 bases and J dropped 2 bases, with 11 bases sitting between them. CDR3 length equals 14 residues. In germline, CDR1 is LNHDA, CDR2 SQIVND (reference sequence). The CDR3 DNA sequence: TGTGCCAGTAGTACCTCGGACAGAAACTATGGCTACACCTTC. Translating gives CASSTSDRNYGYTF.

This clone was detected only a few times. The chain combines TRBV5-6 with TRBJ1-2; the match to TRBD1 covers 7 bases. CDR1 is SGHDT, CDR2 YYEEEE, per germline. This CDR3 comprises 16 residues. The J segment lost 7 bases and the V segment lost 3 bases, leaving 15 bases of the junction unmatched. This chain's CDR3 is CASSSLPGQYRGGYTF. The CDR3 DNA follows: TGTGCCAGCAGCTCCCTACCGGGACAGTATCGCGGTGGCTACACCTTC.

The chain combines TRBV19 with TRBJ2-1; 13 bases agree with TRBD2. V was pared by 1 base and J by 8 bases, with 5 bases of the junction left unmatched. Germline V gene sequence: CDR1 LNHDA, CDR2 SQIVND (reference sequence). The CDR3 has 16 amino acids. The CDR3 DNA reads TGTGCCAGTAGTATAGCACTAGCGGGAGGGCCCGATGAGCAGTTCTTC. Translated: CASSIALAGGPDEQFF.